A single TCR beta chain is shown here with its context. Here immunoSEQ multiplex PCR was the method, and the copy in TCRdb shows in-frame clones only, minus some. The sample has under 550,000 clones, roughly 90% seen once. The treatment denotes: over 15 received Ad26.COV2.S at low or high dose, single or two shots; a few received placebo; per-sample allocation not given. Samples analyzed were those drawn on day 63 after the first vaccine or placebo injection. Germline values: CDR1 SGHVS, CDR2 FQNEAQ. The CDR3 totals 15 residues. The V gene end was trimmed by 5 bases and the J gene end by 5 bases; junction bases not matched to a gene: 8. This record belongs to a study of Ad26.COV2.S vaccination and SARS-CoV-2 variants.

The gene calls are TRBV7-8 and TRBJ2-7; 11 bases are shared with TRBD2. This TCR was recovered from a person aged 18-65 years who received the Ad26.COV2.S COVID-19 vaccine or a placebo. Sequencing was performed on peripheral blood, taken in a trial of Ad26.COV2.S vaccine versus placebo. The CDR3 sequence: CASSPASGRLHEQYF. CDR3 nucleotides: TGTGCCAGCAGCCCGGCTAGCGGGAGGCTCCACGAGCAGTACTTC.